This T cell receptor (beta chain) was sequenced during a study of T cell responses to AZD1222 COVID-19 vaccine. General study results and limits: Rises in breadth and depth of Spike-specific TCRs came after two AZD1222 doses. Reportedly, nearly half the spike-specific TCRs target unmutated variant regions. Without day 14 samples, only post-peak T cell repertoires were studied.

Germline CDR1 reads MDHEN; CDR2 reads SYDVKM. The CDR3 has 16 amino acids. V lost 5 bases, J lost 1 base, and 8 bases stayed unmatched. With regard to this clone: What it recognizes is unknown.

Clones were sequenced by immunoSEQ multiplex PCR, and TCRdb holds only the in-frame ones, with some missing. The sample comprises tens of thousands of clones, over 80% of which are singletons, and approximately 2.4% rests with the top ten. The rearrangement uses TRBV28 and TRBJ2-5; 9 positions match TRBD1. This TCR was sampled from an adult who received the AZD1222 COVID-19 vaccine. The source was peripheral blood, collected 28 days after the second AZD1222 dose. In DNA form, the CDR3 reads TGTGCCAGCAGTACCCCGGGACAGGGTATCCAAGAGACCCAGTACTTC. Translation: CASSTPGQGIQETQYF.